This T cell receptor beta chain emerged from a study of response to subunit inactivated influenza vaccine. The study's findings and limits: Authors suggested few new T cells are recruited by each seasonal influenza vaccination.

This clonotype came up a few times. Its antigen is not identified. TCRdb used MiXCR to reprocess the RT-PCR reads, holding one entry per CDR3 protein. The table has about 570,000 distinct CDR3 sequences, approximately 10% seen once. J gave up 0 bases and V 5 bases, and 6 bases lay outside the gene matches. Germline V gene sequence: CDR1 ENHRY, CDR2 SYGVKD. The CDR3 runs 17 residues. This sample was shared with a second study, whose subject was T cells expressing NK-cell markers. That publication notes: With UMIs, 5'RACE template switching was used to make TCR beta cDNA. Where four donors were concerned, these clonotypes also led the CD3+CD56-NKG2C+ fraction.

This receptor was taken from a man between 50 and 59 years old who received an inactivated influenza vaccine. The source material was PBMCs from blood, sampled on the day of vaccination. The chain uses TRBV10-3 and TRBJ2-3; 12 positions match TRBD1. CDR3 DNA sequence: TGTGCCATCAGTCCGGGACAGGGGGCTTTGAGCACAGATACGCAGTATTTT. Protein product: CAISPGQGALSTDTQYF.